The clone carrying this TCR beta chain was seen many times. Its antigen is as yet unknown. Germline loops: CDR1 DFQATT, CDR2 SNEGSKA (reference sequence). The CDR3 is 16 residues long. Trimming left V 3 bases short and J 6 bases short, with 22 bases between. These data are taken from a study of molecular identifiers for immune sequencing clone quantification. Overall study results and limits: Jurkat TCR RNA from one cell was spiked into about 1 million naive cells, and it was reportedly detectable there.

TCRdb re-called the PCR reads with MiXCR, one entry per CDR3 protein. Of roughly 300,000 distinct CDR3 sequences in the sample, roughly 24% are singletons; the top ten hold 0.74%. The sample consisted of naive CD8+ T cells from blood, with Jurkat cell RNA spiked in. Subset denoted: FACS-sorted CD8+CD4-CCR7+CD45RA+ naive T cells. The clonotype originates from a human donor in good health. Some libraries in this study had Jurkat cell RNA spiked in. The chain joins TRBV20-1 to TRBJ2-3, with D hard to call. CDR3 in DNA: TGCAGTGCTAGCGGTGCGGAATTGATCGTTGCGGATACGCAGTATTTT. Its translation is CSASGAELIVADTQYF.